Listed below are T cell receptor beta chains from one sample, sequenced in a study of CD8 T cells in ankylosing spondylitis. TCRdb recomputed calls from the 5' RACE reads with MiXCR, one row per CDR3 protein. Seen here are 100,000 to 150,000 distinct CDR3 sequences, over 6.5% observed once, and the top ten hold 12%. Sequencing used blood, either unsorted or a sorted T cell fraction (not recorded which). The source of these receptors is a male donor with ankylosing spondylitis or in good health (not recorded which). Both conserved end residues are part of each CDR3. D genes are given only for firm matches. Expanded clones get a size class; other rows say once, few or many, or leave the size out.

cdr3_aa,cdr3_nt,clone_size,v_call,j_call,d_call
CASSHRTTSNQPQHF,TGTGCCAGCAGCCATCGAACGACTAGCAATCAGCCCCAGCATTTT,many,TRBV5-6,TRBJ1-5,-
CAARQGTTYEQYF,TGTGCCGCCCGACAGGGAACAACCTACGAGCAGTACTTC,many,TRBV6-1,TRBJ2-7,TRBD1
CASSRTSGRETQYF,TGTGCCAGCAGCCGTACTAGCGGGAGAGAGACCCAGTACTTC,few,TRBV12-3/TRBV12-4,TRBJ2-5,TRBD2
CSVRSGQGNYNEQFF,TGCAGCGTTCGCTCGGGACAGGGAAACTACAATGAGCAGTTCTTC,many,TRBV29-1,TRBJ2-1,TRBD1
CSAEGDTEAFF,TGCAGTGCCGAGGGAGACACTGAAGCTTTCTTT,many,TRBV20-1,TRBJ1-1,-
CASSTGQGSNQPQHF,TGCGCCAGCAGCACAGGACAGGGTAGCAATCAGCCCCAGCATTTT,many,TRBV5-1,TRBJ1-5,TRBD1
CAISSQETQYF,TGTGCCATCAGTTCCCAGGAGACCCAGTACTTC,many,TRBV10-3,TRBJ2-5,-
CASSHGLVYEQYF,TGTGCCAGCAGCCACGGACTAGTGTACGAGCAGTACTTC,many,TRBV5-6,TRBJ2-7,TRBD2
CASSINMGTSGNTIYF,TGTGCCAGCAGCATCAATATGGGGACCTCTGGAAACACCATATATTTT,-,TRBV7-2,TRBJ1-3,-
CASTERNNEQFF,TGTGCCAGCACCGAGCGTAACAATGAGCAGTTCTTC,many,TRBV3-1,TRBJ2-1,-
CASSRWTGSGTGELFF,TGTGCCAGCAGCCGCTGGACAGGGTCGGGCACCGGGGAGCTGTTTTTT,many,TRBV5-5,TRBJ2-2,TRBD1